The 7 T cell receptor beta chains below were found in one sample sequenced in a study of Graves' ophthalmopathy and Graves' hyperthyroidism. TCR beta CDR3 regions were amplified from RNA transcripts. HTBI-primed first-round RT-PCR preceded second-round multiplex PCR. TCRdb processed the multiplex PCR reads anew with MiXCR; each CDR3 protein has one entry. The sample holds about 660,000 distinct CDR3 sequences, about two fifths seen once. Sample: peripheral blood. The receptors come from an adult man with Graves' ophthalmopathy.

V usage is TRBV3-1 and J usage is TRBJ2-7, with 7 bases identical to TRBD2. CDR3 length equals 15 residues. After removal of 4 bases from V and 2 bases from J, the junction contained 8 bases not matched to a gene. Looked up from germline, CDR1 is LGHDT and CDR2 is YNNKEL (reference sequence). Written as DNA, the CDR3 is TGTGCCAGCAGCCTACAGCGGGAACTCCCCTACGAGCAGTACTTC. Residues: CASSLQRELPYEQYF.

The V call is TRBV10-3, the J call TRBJ2-2; TRBD2 matches at 13 bases. From germline, CDR1 is ENHRY and CDR2 SYGVKD. J lost 6 bases, V lost 10 bases, and 11 bases had no gene match. The CDR3 consists of 16 residues. This CDR3 reads CASSDRTSGRSGELFF. CDR3 DNA: TGTGCCAGCAGCGACCGGACTAGCGGGAGATCCGGGGAGCTGTTTTTT.

The V and J genes are TRBV7-8 and TRBJ2-7, with 7 bases matching TRBD1. V gave up 5 bases and J gave up 6 bases; unmatched junction bases: 7. This CDR3 comprises 13 residues. The V gene's germline CDR1 is SGHVS and CDR2 FQNEAQ. The CDR3 DNA follows: TGTGCCAGCAGCGTAGTGACAGGGCGCGAGCAGTACTTC. Translating it yields CASSVVTGREQYF.

This chain links TRBV19 with TRBJ1-5; 11 bases agree with TRBD1. Looked up from germline, CDR1 is LNHDA and CDR2 is SQIVND (reference sequence). After removal of 8 bases from V and 7 bases from J, the junction contained 10 bases not matched to a gene. The CDR3 length is 15 residues. In nucleotides, the CDR3 is TGTGCCAGTGGAAGAGGACAGGGGGCGAGGCAGCCCCAGCATTTT. Protein sequence: CASGRGQGARQPQHF.

The chain has TRBV7-9 and TRBJ2-5, with 10 bases identical to TRBD1. V lost 5 bases, J lost 3 bases, and 6 bases stayed unmatched. CDR1 and CDR2 (germline): SEHNR, FQNEAQ (reference sequence). The CDR3 is 15 residues long. The CDR3: CASSRVGTGEETQYF. Here the CDR3 DNA reads TGTGCCAGCAGCCGAGTTGGGACAGGGGAAGAGACCCAGTACTTC.

CDR3 in amino acids: CAISDFRVPDQPQHF. The CDR3 DNA is TGTGCCATCAGTGACTTCAGGGTTCCGGATCAGCCCCAGCATTTT. The rearrangement uses TRBV10-3 and TRBJ1-5, with D possibly being TRBD1 (5 bases). Trimming shortened V by 3 bases and J by 5 bases, and 14 bases separated the two germline ends. The germline V gene encodes CDR1 ENHRY and CDR2 SYGVKD. The length of the CDR3 is 15 residues.

As concerns this clonotype: Since a much larger clone is just one base distant, this may be a read error. This chain uses TRBV14 with TRBJ1-2, with 7 nucleotides matching TRBD1. Germline V gene data show CDR1 as SGHDN and CDR2 as FVKESK. The CDR3 is made up of 13 amino acids. CDR3 sequence reads: CTSSVETGFGYTF. Here the CDR3 DNA reads TGTACCAGCAGCGTGGAGACAGGGTTCGGCTACACCTTC.